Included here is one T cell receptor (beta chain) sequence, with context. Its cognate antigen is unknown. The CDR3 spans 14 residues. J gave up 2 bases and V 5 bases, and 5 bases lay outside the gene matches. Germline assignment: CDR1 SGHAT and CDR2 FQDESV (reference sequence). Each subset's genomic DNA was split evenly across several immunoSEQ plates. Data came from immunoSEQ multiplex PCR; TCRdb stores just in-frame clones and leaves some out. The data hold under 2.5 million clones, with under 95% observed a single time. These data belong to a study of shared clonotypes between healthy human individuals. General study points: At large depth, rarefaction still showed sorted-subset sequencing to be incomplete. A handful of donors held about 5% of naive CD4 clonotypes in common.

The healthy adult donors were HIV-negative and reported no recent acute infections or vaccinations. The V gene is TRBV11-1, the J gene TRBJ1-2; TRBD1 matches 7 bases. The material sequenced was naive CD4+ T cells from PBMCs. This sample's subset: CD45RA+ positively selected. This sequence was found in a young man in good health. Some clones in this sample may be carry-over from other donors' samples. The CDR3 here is CASSDWDRNYGYTF. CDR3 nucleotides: TGTGCCAGCAGCGATTGGGACAGAAACTATGGCTACACCTTC.